The 3 T cell receptor beta chains reported below all come from one sample, sequenced in a study of T cell changes during pregnancy in multiple sclerosis. The table came from immunoSEQ multiplex PCR; TCRdb's copy has only in-frame clones and leaves some out. The table lists about 80,000 clones, around 93% of them singletons. The sequenced sample was peripheral blood, obtained after pregnancy. These receptors were obtained from a female donor in good health, enrolled as a control in a pregnancy study.

V and J are TRBV5-1 and TRBJ2-5, with 8 bases identical to TRBD2. Germline CDR1 and CDR2: SGHRS and YFSETQ. This CDR3 region has 15 residues. V was pared by 4 bases and J by 2 bases, with 7 bases of the junction left unmatched. CDR3 in DNA: TGCGCCAGCAGCCCACCGGGACTAGGACAAGAGACCCAGTACTTC. It codes for CASSPPGLGQETQYF.

The genes are TRBV6-5 and TRBJ2-3; the match to TRBD2 covers 9 bases. J gave up 5 bases and V 5 bases, and 8 bases lay outside the gene matches. Per the germline V gene, CDR1 is MNHEY and CDR2 is SVGAGI. This CDR3 is 15 amino acids long. This chain's CDR3 is CASSPTRAGGDTQYF. In nucleotides, the CDR3 is TGTGCCAGCAGTCCCACCCGAGCGGGAGGAGATACGCAGTATTTT.

The chain joins TRBV7-2 to TRBJ2-5, with 7 bases that match TRBD2. From germline, CDR1 is SGHTA and CDR2 FQGNSA. The CDR3 runs 14 residues. J lost 1 base, V lost 5 bases, and 4 bases had no gene match. The CDR3 protein is CASSRSGSQETQYF. The CDR3 DNA sequence: TGTGCCAGCAGCCGTAGCGGGTCCCAAGAGACCCAGTACTTC.